The rows below give T cell receptor beta chains drawn from one sample of a study of blood T cells in healthy people across ages. Each CDR3 protein gets one entry after TCRdb re-called the 5' RACE reads with MiXCR. This sample has around 1,000,000 distinct CDR3 sequences, with 20% to 25% found just once. The same data also went into a second study, on T cells of mothers and their children.

The sequenced sample consisted of blood. These receptor sequences come from a girl aged 2 to 9 in good health. Each CDR3 is given with its conserved first and last residue. The order of the fields is V gene, clone size, D gene, J gene, CDR3 length, CDR3 DNA, CDR3 protein. A D gene is named only where the DNA matches it firmly. Some rows have no size entry. The others give once, few or many, or a class for an expanded clone.

>TRBV12-3/TRBV12-4|few|.|TRBJ1-5|12
TGTGCCAGCGGGACAAGGGATCAGCCCCAGCATTTT
CASGTRDQPQHF
>TRBV2|few|.|TRBJ1-2|12
TGTGCCAGCAGACGGGACTTCTATGGCTACACCTTC
CASRRDFYGYTF
>TRBV28|.|TRBD2|TRBJ2-2|18
TGTGCCAGCAGCCGACCCCTGGCGGGAGGGATCCCAACCGGGGAGCTGTTTTTT
CASSRPLAGGIPTGELFF
>TRBV12-3/TRBV12-4|.|.|TRBJ2-5|14
TGTGCCAGCAGTCTCAACAGGGTCTGGGAGACCCAGTACTTC
CASSLNRVWETQYF
>TRBV27|.|.|TRBJ2-4|13
TGTGCCAGCAGTAAGGGATCCCAAAACATTCAGTACTTC
CASSKGSQNIQYF
>TRBV20-1|few|.|TRBJ1-4|10
TGCAGTGCTACCGATGAAAAACTGTTTTTT
CSATDEKLFF
>TRBV2|few|.|TRBJ1-1|12
TGTGCCAGCGGAGGGGTATACACTGAAGCTTTCTTT
CASGGVYTEAFF
>TRBV6-1|.|.|TRBJ1-4|16
TGTGCCAGCAGAGAACCGCACCAGGGCGGTAATGAAAAACTGTTTTTT
CASREPHQGGNEKLFF
>TRBV6-2/TRBV6-3|few|.|TRBJ2-1|14
TGTGCCAGCAGATTCGACGGTTTCTACAATGAGCAGTTCTTC
CASRFDGFYNEQFF
>TRBV27|few|.|TRBJ2-3|14
TGTGCCAGCAGTTTTTCCGGATCGGCAGATACGCAGTATTTT
CASSFSGSADTQYF
>TRBV20-1|.|.|TRBJ2-7|12
TGCAGTGCTAGAGAGGGAGGTTTCGAGCAGTACTTC
CSAREGGFEQYF
>TRBV6-5|.|.|TRBJ1-1|15
TGTGCCAGCAGTTGGGGACACAGGGTTAACACTGAAGCTTTCTTT
CASSWGHRVNTEAFF